This T cell receptor beta chain is drawn from a study of cytomegalovirus exposure and HLA in healthy donors. This clone was counted between two and nine times. Germline-derived CDR1 and CDR2 are LGHNA and YSLEER. The CDR3 is 15 amino acids. J was trimmed by 9 bases and V by 0 bases; bases with no gene match: 7. The PCR employed 60 Vbeta primers together with 13 Jbeta primers. Profiled with immunoSEQ multiplex PCR; TCRdb holds only in-frame clones, not every one. The table lists roughly 120,000 clones, less than 20% of them singletons. Healthy bone marrow donors formed the donor group. This rearrangement joins TRBV4-3 to TRBJ2-1; 8 bases agree with TRBD2. Sequences were obtained from PBMCs. The source is a woman aged 18-29 years in good health and CMV-seronegative. CDR3 sequence reads: CASSQDRGGPGEQFF. CDR3 nucleotides: TGCGCCAGCAGCCAAGACCGGGGGGGCCCCGGTGAGCAGTTCTTC.